The 17 T cell receptor beta chains below come from one sample, sequenced in a study of T-cell memory formation after mild COVID-19. MiXCR, applied by TCRdb to the 5' RACE reads, yields one record per CDR3 protein. The sample has hundreds of thousands of distinct CDR3 sequences; roughly 15% are singletons. The sequenced sample consisted of PBMCs or a T cell subset sorted from them (not recorded which). These receptors were obtained from a man younger than 35 who had mild COVID-19 (a few samples of this study predate the infection). Cell type and time point are not known.

This clonotype turned up a few times. The gene calls are TRBV6-2 or TRBV6-3 and TRBJ2-1; perhaps TRBD2 as D (6 bases). V lost 7 bases and J 3 bases, leaving 16 bases between the germline ends. Germline CDR1 MNHEY, CDR2 SVGEGT. The CDR3 is 15 residues long. CDR3 nucleotide sequence: TGTGCCAGCACCACCGGGCCGCGGGGCTACAATGAGCAGTTCTTC. Encoded protein: CASTTGPRGYNEQFF.

This clonotype has a handful of counts. The chain recombines TRBV27 with TRBJ2-7; a weak D match, TRBD2 (6 bases). This CDR3 spans 14 amino acids. With 6 bases removed from V and 1 base from J, the gap between germline ends came to 13 bases. Germline V gene sequence: CDR1 MNHEY, CDR2 SMNVEV (reference sequence). CDR3 region: CASSKRGVSYEQYF. For the CDR3, the DNA is TGTGCCAGCAGCAAACGCGGGGTTTCCTACGAGCAGTACTTC.

This chain connects TRBV7-2 to TRBJ2-5; 9 positions agree with TRBD2. CDR3 length: 19 amino acids. V lost 5 bases to trimming and J lost 9 bases; unmatched junction nucleotides: 25. Germline CDR1 and CDR2: SGHTA and FQGNSA. CDR3 nucleotide sequence: TGTGCCAGCAGCCTAAGACTCGCGGGGGGGGGCACGAAACGGAAGCCCCAGTACTTC. Translated, it gives CASSLRLAGGGTKRKPQYF.

This clonotype showed up just a few times. This sequence joins TRBV6-4 and TRBJ2-7, with 11 bases identical to TRBD1. Per germline, CDR1 MRHNA and CDR2 SNTAGT. The CDR3 contains 15 residues. V shed 8 bases, J shed 4 bases, and the junction held 10 bases outside the gene matches. The CDR3 reads CASPSPDRGRYEQYF. The CDR3 nucleotides read TGTGCCAGCCCTTCCCCGGACAGGGGGCGTTACGAGCAGTACTTC.

The chain combines TRBV12-3 or TRBV12-4 with TRBJ2-1; perhaps TRBD1 as D (5 bases). The CDR3 has 13 amino acids. The V gene lost 5 bases and the J gene lost 9 bases, with 14 bases spanning the gap. The CDR3 sequence is CASSPGQGSEQFF. The DNA for the CDR3 is TGTGCCAGCAGTCCCGGCCAGGGAAGTGAGCAGTTCTTC.

There are a few counts of this clonotype. V usage is TRBV3-1 and J usage is TRBJ2-1, with TRBD1 as a possible D gene (6 bases). The CDR3 has 16 amino acids. Trimming shortened V by 0 bases and J by 0 bases, and 9 bases separated the two germline ends. Germline lookup yields CDR1 LGHDT and CDR2 YNNKEL (reference sequence). The CDR3 DNA follows: TGTGCCAGCAGCCAAGACTTGGACAGCTCCTACAATGAGCAGTTCTTC. Its translation is CASSQDLDSSYNEQFF.

This chain joins TRBV5-1 and TRBJ1-1; D gene uncertain. V was shortened by 0 bases and J by 1 base, with 4 bases between the two germline ends. Germline lookup yields CDR1 SGHRS and CDR2 YFSETQ. This CDR3 spans 13 amino acids. For the CDR3, the DNA is TGCGCCAGCAGCTTGGCGCCGAACACTGAAGCTTTCTTT. It is translated as CASSLAPNTEAFF.

The chain couples TRBV7-9 to TRBJ2-7, with D perhaps being TRBD1 or TRBD2 (5 bases each). V lost 4 bases and J lost 5, with 24 bases in between. The CDR3 length is 17 residues. Germline assignment: CDR1 SEHNR and CDR2 FQNEAQ (reference sequence). The CDR3 nucleotides are TGTGCCAGCAGCTCGAATAGGGGACCGGGACCAGGCCACGAGCAGTACTTC. It yields the protein CASSSNRGPGPGHEQYF.

This clonotype was seen many times. V and J are TRBV6-1 and TRBJ1-5; possible D gene TRBD1, 5 bases. V was cut by 2 bases and J by 5 bases, with 16 bases left in between. CDR1 and CDR2 from the germline V gene are MNHNS and SASEGT. The CDR3 loop spans 16 amino acids. CDR3 loop: CASSERLGGYDQPQHF. The CDR3 region has the DNA TGTGCCAGCAGTGAACGCCTGGGGGGATATGATCAGCCCCAGCATTTT.

In DNA form, the CDR3 reads TGTGCCAGCAGCCCCACCGGGTTCCGAGATACGCAGTATTTT. Translation gives CASSPTGFRDTQYF. V usage is TRBV9 and J usage is TRBJ2-3; D is undetermined. The CDR3 consists of 14 residues. V was cut by 4 bases and J by 5 bases, with 14 bases left in between. CDR1 and CDR2 (germline): SGDLS, YYNGEE.

This clonotype was found once. The chain carries TRBV7-9 and TRBJ2-5, with D tentatively TRBD2 (5 bases). The length of the CDR3 is 13 residues. CDR1 SEHNR and CDR2 FQNEAQ come from the germline V gene (reference sequence). The V and J ends lost 4 bases and 6 bases respectively, with 12 bases between them. CDR3 nucleotides: TGTGCCAGCAGCTCCCAGAGGGTGAAGACCCAGTACTTC. This encodes CASSSQRVKTQYF.

This clonotype was observed a handful of times. The V call is TRBV5-3, the J call TRBJ2-6, with D unresolved. TRBV5-3 is flagged as an ORF with uncertain function. V lost 0 bases and J 1 base, leaving 17 bases between the germline ends. The CDR3 length is 19 residues. The CDR3 DNA reads as TGTGCCAGAAGCTTGGCCAGTACGGGCAACTTATCTGGGGCCAACGTCCTGACTTTC. Encoded protein: CARSLASTGNLSGANVLTF.

This clonotype turned up a few times. This chain joins TRBV29-1 and TRBJ2-2, with unresolved D. The V gene lost 3 bases and the J gene lost 3 bases, with 5 bases spanning the gap. Germline V gives CDR1 SQVTM, CDR2 ANQGSEA. The CDR3 consists of 12 residues. The CDR3 region has the DNA TGCAGCGTTGATCTTCACACCGGGGAGCTGTTTTTT. Translated, it gives CSVDLHTGELFF.

This clonotype showed up just a few times. The chain joins TRBV20-1 to TRBJ2-7, with D perhaps TRBD1 (7 bases). Looked up from germline, CDR1 is DFQATT and CDR2 is SNEGSKA (reference sequence). Trimming took off 5 bases at V and 7 bases at J, with 18 bases between the two ends. This CDR3 is 13 amino acids long. The CDR3 sequence is CSAAGQTFWEQYV. CDR3 in DNA: TGCAGTGCTGCGGGACAGACTTTTTGGGAGCAGTACGTC.

This clonotype was counted ten times or more. V and J are TRBV19 and TRBJ1-5, with a weak D call TRBD1 (5 bases). The CDR3 has 14 residues. Trimming took off 3 bases at V and 7 bases at J, with 13 bases between the two ends. Germline CDR1 is LNHDA and CDR2 is SQIVND (reference sequence). The DNA for the CDR3 is TGTGCCAGTAGTATCACCGGGGGTAGGCAGCCCCAGCATTTT. This encodes CASSITGGRQPQHF.

Many counts were recorded for this clonotype. This chain joins TRBV7-9 and TRBJ2-7; no firm D call. Germline CDR1 and CDR2: SEHNR and FQNEAQ (reference sequence). The CDR3 length is 13 residues. Trimming removed 4 bases at V and 6 bases at J, with 13 bases between. CDR3 protein: CASSSTPGLEQYF. Written as DNA, the CDR3 is TGTGCCAGCAGCTCCACACCGGGCCTCGAGCAGTACTTC.

The V gene is TRBV6-2 or TRBV6-3, the J gene TRBJ1-1; D remains unclear. Trimming shortened V by 6 bases and J by 1 base, and 18 bases separated the two germline ends. This CDR3 is built from 16 residues. The germline V gene has CDR1 MNHEY and CDR2 SVGEGT. The CDR3 DNA follows: TGTGCCAGCAGGCCAGACCGGCGGGCCAAGAACACTGAAGCTTTCTTT. This gives the protein CASRPDRRAKNTEAFF.